Detailed here is one TCR beta chain. The antigen it binds to is not known. Base qualities are not recorded, but no much larger clone differs from it by a single base. The record originates from a study of CD8 T cells in Susac syndrome (dated by TCRdb to about 2019). With respect to the entire study: Of the Susac syndrome patients who were sequenced, five or six had clinically active disease and about eight were in clinical remission. At blood withdrawal, Susac syndrome patients were either therapy-naive, taking corticosteroids (in some cases with IVIg as well), or taking IVIg alone. The study used repertoire sequencing to test whether antigen drove CD8+ T cell activation and differentiation in Susac syndrome.

General study outcomes and caveats: No clonal expansion was detected in the CD4+ T cell repertoire of Susac syndrome patients. The study acknowledged that relatively few individuals were included in the TCR sequencing and HLA analysis.

RNA was extracted with the RNeasy kit and roughly 0.5 to 1 ug was reverse transcribed using random hexamers. The immunoSEQ multiplex PCR assay, which covers 54 Vbeta and 13 Jbeta segments, was used to amplify TCR beta CDR3 regions. PCR amplification bias was corrected by using a synthetic template baseline for primer optimization and computational correction. For the original study's pipeline: Reads were assigned to V, D and J genes according to IMGT and analyzed in immunoSEQ Analyzer, with only productive sequences retained. To calculate clonality, Shannon entropy was normalized by log2 of the number of productive unique sequences and then subtracted from one. For each patient and control, public and private clones were evaluated within the 100 most prevalent clones. A clone was defined as Susac-specific if it was absent from the healthy and MS cohorts, from about 1,100 published viral clones and from other ImmuneACCESS disease sequences. In-frame beta chains were kept once TCRdb had trimmed the public reads at Q25 with fastp and called clones with MiXCR. Rows with a matching CDR3 protein are joined into one entry that keeps the most common DNA and genes. The V and J calls were not made by the authors but by TCRdb's processing. Recorded for this sample are some 250,000 distinct CDR3 sequences; almost 97% of them occurred a single time. The ten most abundant clones make up 0.08% to 0.11% of the sample.

Peripheral blood CD8+ and CD4+ T cells from healthy donors, Susac syndrome patients and multiple sclerosis patients were profiled using high-throughput TCR beta sequencing. Recently defined diagnostic criteria for definite or probable disease were met by the Susac syndrome patients. Bulk CD8+ and CD4+ T cells were purified by magnetic negative isolation, whereas CD8+ TEMRA cells were enriched by FACS. Blood was collected in EDTA tubes and processed within 24 hours, with PBMCs isolated through density gradient centrifugation. PBMCs intended for TCR sequencing were frozen in liquid nitrogen and were later thawed in a 37 degrees C water bath. Purity of sorted or isolated CD4+, CD8+ and CD8+ TEMRA cells was at least 90%. The CDR3 holds 13 amino acids from the cysteine to the phenylalanine. Here the CDR3 DNA is all that survives: 39 bases in frame from base 1. V drops 5 bases and J drops 8 bases, leaving 15 bases in between. Taken from the germline V gene (reference sequence), the CDR1 and CDR2 loops are SEHNR and FQNEAQ.

This TCR came from a human donor with Susac syndrome. This chain is built from TRBV7-9 and TRBJ1-2; a weak D assignment points to TRBD1 (6 bases agree). The sequencing sample was made of CD4+ T cells from PBMCs. The base sequence is TGTGCCAGCAGCCCACGGGGGGCCGGGGGCTACACCTTC. It specifies CASSPRGAGGYTF.